This T cell receptor beta chain is drawn from a study of T cells after yellow fever vaccination. General study points: Post-booster repertoires again held most primary-vaccination clones (about 96% CD4, roughly 89% CD8). A secondary response was less intense yet reached its peak sooner, at day 5 versus 15.

The authors made TCR cDNA by 5'RACE template switching, adding a universal primer site and UMIs. Each CDR3 protein gets one entry after TCRdb re-called the 5' RACE reads with MiXCR. This sample has hundreds of thousands of distinct CDR3 sequences, with approximately 5.7% found just once. This clonotype was observed at least ten times. Its specificity is not known. This CDR3 region has 15 residues. Trimming pared 5 bases from V and 6 bases from J, leaving 20 bases between. CDR1 MDHEN and CDR2 SYDVKM come from the germline V gene. The chain joins TRBV28 to TRBJ2-7, with no clear D. Specimen: PBMCs, collected 5 days after the yellow fever booster vaccination. This receptor was taken from a man younger than 40 who received the YFV17D yellow fever vaccine. CDR3 sequence (DNA): TGTGCCAGCAGTCCCCCCCTAGGGTCTGCTTCCGAGCAGTACTTC. Its protein product is CASSPPLGSASEQYF.